The 11 T cell receptor beta chains below all came from one sample that was sequenced in a study of T cells after yellow fever vaccination. TCRdb used MiXCR to reprocess the 5' RACE reads, holding one entry per CDR3 protein. This table has 400,000 to 450,000 distinct CDR3 sequences, 18% appearing once. The input for sequencing was PBMCs, taken before the yellow fever booster vaccination. These receptors all come from a man younger than 35 who received the YFV17D yellow fever vaccine.

The V call is TRBV19, the J call TRBJ1-4; D is unresolved. CDR3 length: 13 residues. With 10 bases removed from V and 4 bases from J, the gap between germline ends came to 13 bases. Germline CDR1 and CDR2: LNHDA and SQIVND (reference sequence). CDR3 nucleotide sequence: TGTGCCACACGGCCAGCACTTAATGAAAAACTGTTTTTT. Translating gives CATRPALNEKLFF.

This clonotype has more than one count but fewer than ten. CDR3: CASRGGFDSSYEQYF. The CDR3 coding sequence is TGTGCCAGCAGGGGCGGCTTTGACTCCTCCTACGAGCAGTACTTC. The chain recombines TRBV5-4 with TRBJ2-7; unclear D gene. V lost 5 bases, J lost 0 bases, and 15 bases lay in between. Germline V CDR1 and CDR2: SGHNT, YYREEE (reference sequence). The CDR3 has 15 amino acids.

The genes are TRBV7-9 and TRBJ2-5; TRBD1 aligns across 7 bases. J lost 8 bases, V lost 5 bases, and 14 bases had no gene match. CDR1 is SEHNR and CDR2 is FQNEAQ in the germline V gene (reference sequence). This CDR3 comprises 15 residues. This CDR3 reads CASSPKTGLTRTQYF. DNA of the CDR3: TGTGCCAGCAGCCCGAAGACAGGGTTGACGAGAACCCAGTACTTC.

The rearrangement uses TRBV6-6 and TRBJ1-6; D might be TRBD1 (6 bases). The CDR3 length is 14 residues. The V gene's germline CDR1 is MNHNY and CDR2 SVGAGI (reference sequence). Trimming cost V 5 bases and J 8 bases, with 13 bases left between them. Written as DNA, the CDR3 is TGTGCCAGCAGTAGGGGGGGGTCTGATTCACCCCTCCACTTT. It encodes CASSRGGSDSPLHF.

CDR3: CASSFEVDTEAFF. The DNA of the CDR3 is TGCGCCAGCAGCTTCGAAGTGGACACTGAAGCTTTCTTT. This chain links TRBV5-1 with TRBJ1-1, with D unresolved. Trimming shortened V by 2 bases and J by 3 bases, and 8 bases separated the two germline ends. Germline V gene sequence: CDR1 SGHRS, CDR2 YFSETQ. The CDR3 loop spans 13 amino acids.

This clonotype has a handful of counts. This chain joins TRBV12-3 or TRBV12-4 and TRBJ2-2; the D gene is possibly TRBD1 (5 bases). The V end was cut by 6 bases, the J end by 0 bases, with 14 bases between. This CDR3 comprises 16 residues. The CDR3 protein is CASRAPETANTGELFF. The CDR3 DNA is TGTGCCAGCAGGGCCCCCGAGACAGCGAACACCGGGGAGCTGTTTTTT.

In this sample, this clonotype turned up a few times. The chain recombines TRBV20-1 with TRBJ2-1; 9 bases are a match to TRBD1. CDR1 DFQATT and CDR2 SNEGSKA come from the germline V gene (reference sequence). The V segment lost 6 bases and the J segment 10 bases; nucleotides outside the gene matches: 16. This CDR3 spans 15 amino acids. In DNA, the CDR3 is TGCAGTGCCAAGAGATCAGGACTGACAGGGGGGGAGCAGTTCTTC. Its protein product is CSAKRSGLTGGEQFF.

This clonotype appeared a few times. This chain connects TRBV7-6 to TRBJ2-7; no clear D gene. Trimming cost V 1 base and J 0 bases, with 7 bases left between them. CDR3 size: 14 residues. Per the germline V gene, CDR1 is SGHVS and CDR2 is FNYEAQ. CDR3: CASSLGSHSYEQYV. In DNA, the CDR3 is TGTGCCAGCAGCTTAGGATCTCACTCCTACGAGCAGTACGTC.

This clonotype was counted many times. The rearrangement uses TRBV7-2 and TRBJ2-2; no clear D gene. This CDR3 is built from 13 residues. CDR1 SGHTA and CDR2 FQGNSA come from the germline V gene. Trimming left V 8 bases short and J 2 bases short, with 9 bases between. Written as DNA, the CDR3 is TGTGCCAGCTCCCAGCCTAACACCGGGGAGCTGTTTTTT. Translating gives CASSQPNTGELFF.

The V gene is TRBV18, the J gene TRBJ2-3, with D perhaps matching TRBD2 (5 bases). Trimming cost V 3 bases and J 3 bases, with 10 bases left between them. Per germline, CDR1 KGHSH and CDR2 LQKENI. This CDR3 comprises 14 residues. CDR3 DNA: TGTGCCAGCTCACCTCCCAGGAGGACAGATACGCAGTATTTT. Protein: CASSPPRRTDTQYF.

This clonotype showed up many times. The junction departs from the called germline gene at one end, perhaps through a read error. The V and J genes are TRBV7-9 and TRBJ2-5, with D maybe TRBD2 (6 bases). CDR3 length: 13 residues. CDR1 is SEHNR and CDR2 is FQNEAQ in the germline V gene (reference sequence). The DNA for the CDR3 is TGTGCCAGCGGACTACCGACCCAAGTGACCCAGTACTTC. It specifies CASGLPTQVTQYF. Filled out from reference TRBV7-9 and TRBJ2-5, the complete variable domain reads DTGVSQNPRHKITKRGQNVTFRCDPISEHNRLYWYRQTLGQGPEFLTYFQNEAQLEKSRLLSDRFSAERPKGSFSTLEIQRTEQGDSAMYLCASGLPTQVTQYFGPGTRLLVL.